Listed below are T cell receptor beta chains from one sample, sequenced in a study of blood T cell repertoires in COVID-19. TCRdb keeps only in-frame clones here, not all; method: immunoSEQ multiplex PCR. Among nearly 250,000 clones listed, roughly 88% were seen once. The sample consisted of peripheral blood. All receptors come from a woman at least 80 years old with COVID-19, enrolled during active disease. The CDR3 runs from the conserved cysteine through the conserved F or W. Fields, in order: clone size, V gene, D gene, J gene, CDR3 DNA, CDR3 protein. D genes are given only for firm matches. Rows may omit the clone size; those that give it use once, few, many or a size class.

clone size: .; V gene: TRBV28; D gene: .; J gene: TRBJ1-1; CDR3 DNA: TGTGCCAGCAGTTTATCGCCCCAGGCAAGTCTGAACACTGAAGCTTTCTTT; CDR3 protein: CASSLSPQASLNTEAFF
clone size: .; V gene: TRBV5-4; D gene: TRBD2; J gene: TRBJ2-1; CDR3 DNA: TGTGCCAGCAGCTTGGTACTAGCGGGGGGGCTACACAATGAGCAGTTCTTC; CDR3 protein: CASSLVLAGGLHNEQFF
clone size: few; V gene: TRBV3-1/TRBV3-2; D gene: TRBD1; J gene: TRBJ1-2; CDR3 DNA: TGTGCCAGCAGACACGGGACAGTAGAAGGCTACACCTTC; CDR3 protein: CASRHGTVEGYTF
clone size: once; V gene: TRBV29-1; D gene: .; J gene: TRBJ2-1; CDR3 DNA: TGCAGCGTTGAGGCAGGGAATAATGAGCAGTTCTTC; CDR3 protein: CSVEAGNNEQFF
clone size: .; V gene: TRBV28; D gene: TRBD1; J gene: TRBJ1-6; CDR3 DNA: TGTGCCAGCAGCCCTGACAGGGGCTATAATTCACCCCTCCACTTT; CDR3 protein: CASSPDRGYNSPLHF
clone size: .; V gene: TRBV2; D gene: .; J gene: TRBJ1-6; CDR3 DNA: TGTGCCAGCAGTTCTGGGTGGGGGGATAATTCACCCCTCCACTTT; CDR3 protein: CASSSGWGDNSPLHF
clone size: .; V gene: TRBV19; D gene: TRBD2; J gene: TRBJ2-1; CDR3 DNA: TGTGCCAGTAGTGACCAATCACGGGGGGGCTCCTACAATGAGCAGTTCTTC; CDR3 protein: CASSDQSRGGSYNEQFF
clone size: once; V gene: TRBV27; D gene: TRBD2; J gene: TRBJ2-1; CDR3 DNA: TGTGCCAGCAGTTTCCAGGGACTAGGCTACAATGAGCAGTTCTTC; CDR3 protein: CASSFQGLGYNEQFF
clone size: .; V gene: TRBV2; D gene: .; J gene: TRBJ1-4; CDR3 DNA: TGTGCCAGCAGTGAAAACAGGGAGTACGAAAAACTGTTTTTT; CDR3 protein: CASSENREYEKLFF
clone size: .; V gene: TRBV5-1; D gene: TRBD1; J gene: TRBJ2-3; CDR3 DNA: TGCGCCAGCAGCTTGGTTACAGGGGCCACAGATACGCAGTATTTT; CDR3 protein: CASSLVTGATDTQYF